The 14 T cell receptor beta chains reported below all come from one sample, sequenced in a study of T-cell memory formation after mild COVID-19. TCRdb ran MiXCR on the 5' RACE reads and lists one entry per CDR3 protein. The sample carries about 610,000 distinct CDR3 sequences, 17% recorded once. Sequencing was done on a sample of PBMCs or a T cell subset sorted from them (not recorded which). All receptors come from an adult woman who had mild COVID-19 (a few samples of this study predate the infection). Cell type and time point are not known.

V usage is TRBV9 and J usage is TRBJ1-1, with 7 bases identical to TRBD1. With V trimmed by 3 bases and J by 0 bases, 8 bases remained unmatched. The CDR3 length is 16 residues. Germline loops: CDR1 SGDLS, CDR2 YYNGEE. CDR3 sequence: CASSAGTARMNTEAFF. The DNA for the CDR3 is TGTGCCAGCAGCGCGGGGACAGCAAGAATGAACACTGAAGCTTTCTTT. Full variable domain (missing parts from reference TRBV9 and TRBJ1-1): DSGVTQTPKHLITATGQRVTLRCSPRSGDLSVYWYQQSLDQGLQFLIQYYNGEERAKGNILERFSAQQFPDLHSELNLSSLELGDSALYFCASSAGTARMNTEAFFGQGTRLTVV.

The rearrangement joins TRBV12-3 or TRBV12-4 to TRBJ1-1; D is ambiguous. The CDR3 has 13 residues. V was pared by 6 bases and J by 6 bases, with 14 bases between. The CDR3 DNA reads as TGTGCCAGCAGGCACTCGGACGGTTCTGAAGCTTTCTTT. Translating it yields CASRHSDGSEAFF.

J is TRBJ1-1 and V is TRBV4-1, with D possibly being TRBD1 (6 bases). V lost 2 bases and J 0 bases, leaving 13 bases between the germline ends. Per the germline V gene, CDR1 is MGHRA and CDR2 is YSYEKL. The length of the CDR3 is 16 residues. CDR3 amino acids: CASSQTDRTLNTEAFF. In nucleotides, the CDR3 is TGCGCCAGCAGCCAAACTGACAGGACCTTGAACACTGAAGCTTTCTTT.

About this clonotype itself: At one end the junction does not follow the germline gene, possibly because of a read error. The rearrangement joins TRBV10-3 to TRBJ1-1; D not certain. This CDR3 spans 14 amino acids. Per the germline V gene, CDR1 is ENHRY and CDR2 is SYGVKD. This CDR3 reads CAISESKANTEALF. Here the CDR3 DNA reads TGTGCCATCAGTGAGTCGAAAGCGAACACTGAAGCTTTATTT.

This clonotype was counted at least ten times. This chain joins TRBV4-2 and TRBJ2-1, with TRBD2 identical over 11 bases. The CDR3 has 16 amino acids. CDR1 LGHNA and CDR2 YNFKEQ come from the germline V gene. The J segment lost 6 bases and the V segment lost 0 bases, leaving 4 bases of the junction unmatched. CDR3 bases: TGTGCCAGCAGCCAAGATGGGCTAGCGGGAGGCAATGAGCAGTTCTTC. Protein sequence: CASSQDGLAGGNEQFF.

This chain links TRBV7-2 with TRBJ1-2; TRBD1 agrees at 7 bases. Germline trimming cut 8 bases from V and 4 bases from J; bases unmatched to any gene: 10. In germline, CDR1 is SGHTA, CDR2 FQGNSA. The CDR3 runs 14 residues. The CDR3 nucleotides are TGTGCCAGCGCAGAGGGGGCGCGAATCTATGGCTACACCTTC. Amino acid sequence: CASAEGARIYGYTF.

The chain links TRBV29-1 to TRBJ1-1; 10 bases match TRBD1. The CDR3 runs 17 residues. Germline loops: CDR1 SQVTM, CDR2 ANQGSEA. The V segment lost 1 base and the J segment 2 bases; nucleotides outside the gene matches: 10. CDR3 region: CSVEGPRDRGINTEAFF. The CDR3 region has the DNA TGCAGCGTTGAAGGTCCCCGGGACAGGGGAATTAACACTGAAGCTTTCTTT.

This clonotype was counted only a few times. The chain uses TRBV11-1 and TRBJ2-7; D unclear. This CDR3 region has 13 residues. CDR1 and CDR2 from the germline V gene are SGHAT and FQDESV (reference sequence). V lost 7 bases to trimming and J lost 6 bases, with 16 bases between them. The CDR3 protein is CASKGSQLTEQYF. The CDR3 region has the DNA TGTGCCAGCAAAGGATCTCAACTTACCGAGCAGTACTTC.

This clonotype was picked up a small number of times. The rearrangement uses TRBV30 and TRBJ2-3; D might be TRBD2 (6 bases). V was trimmed by 7 bases and J by 2 bases, leaving 19 bases between them. Looked up from germline, CDR1 is GTSNPN and CDR2 is SVGIG (reference sequence). The CDR3 contains 15 residues. The CDR3 bases are TGTGCCTTATGGGTGGGGAGGAGTATCACAGATACGCAGTATTTT. Amino acids: CALWVGRSITDTQYF.

This clonotype occurred a few times. The chain joins TRBV2 to TRBJ1-1; TRBD1 agrees at 9 bases. Trimming cost V 8 bases and J 4 bases; bases outside gene matches: 2. The length of the CDR3 is 12 residues. Germline lookup yields CDR1 SNHLY and CDR2 FYNNEI. The CDR3 here is CASHRGLTEAFF. In nucleotides, the CDR3 is TGTGCCAGCCACAGGGGGCTCACTGAAGCTTTCTTT.

This clonotype was seen once. The rearrangement joins TRBV10-3 to TRBJ2-4; 9 bases align to TRBD2. The trim removed 0 bases at V and 5 bases at J, leaving 8 bases unmatched. Looked up from germline, CDR1 is ENHRY and CDR2 is SYGVKD. The CDR3 consists of 17 residues. CDR3 loop: CAISESTIVAGENIQYF. The CDR3 DNA reads as TGTGCCATCAGTGAGTCGACGATTGTAGCGGGGGAAAACATTCAGTACTTC.

At least ten counts were recorded for this clonotype. V and J are TRBV4-1 and TRBJ2-5; 7 nucleotides match TRBD2. The CDR3 length is 14 residues. Unmatched junction bases numbered 7, after V lost 4 bases and J lost 5 bases. In germline, CDR1 is MGHRA, CDR2 YSYEKL. The CDR3 spells CASSPPTSSETQYF. CDR3 sequence (DNA): TGCGCCAGCAGCCCTCCGACTAGCTCCGAGACCCAGTACTTC.

This clonotype has only a few counts. This chain uses TRBV4-1 with TRBJ2-7; 9 bases map to TRBD1. The V gene's germline CDR1 is MGHRA and CDR2 YSYEKL. Trimming removed 3 bases from V and 0 bases from J; junction bases left unmatched: 6. The length of the CDR3 is 16 residues. The CDR3 spells CASSHEGQGGSYEQYF. CDR3 DNA sequence: TGCGCCAGCAGCCATGAGGGACAGGGAGGCTCCTACGAGCAGTACTTC.

This clonotype was seen a handful of times. The chain combines TRBV18 with TRBJ2-7; D is undetermined. With 3 bases removed from V and 4 bases from J, the gap between germline ends came to 10 bases. From germline, CDR1 is KGHSH and CDR2 LQKENI. This CDR3 has 13 amino acids. The CDR3 sequence is CASSPLDSYEQYF. The CDR3, as DNA: TGTGCCAGCTCACCCCTGGATTCATACGAGCAGTACTTC. Supplemented by reference TRBV18 and TRBJ2-7, the full variable domain reads NAGVMQNPRHLVRRRGQEARLRCSPMKGHSHVYWYRQLPEEGLKFMVYLQKENIIDESGMPKERFSAEFPKEGPSILRIQQVVRGDSAAYFCASSPLDSYEQYFGPGTRLTVT.